Listed below are T cell receptor beta chains from one sample, sequenced in a study of control samples from healthy donors and cancer patients. Sequencing was performed with immunoSEQ multiplex PCR; in TCRdb, only in-frame clones are kept and a portion is missing. In the table there are about 120,000 clones, about 93% of which are singletons. The sample was blood. These receptors came from a man aged 25 to 40 in good health. The CDR3 runs from the conserved cysteine through the conserved F or W. A D gene is named only where the DNA matches it firmly. A row's size may be missing; if present it is once, few, many or a size class.

D gene | CDR3 length | J gene | V gene | clone size | CDR3 protein | CDR3 DNA
TRBD1 | 16 | TRBJ2-1 | TRBV24-1 | once | CATSDTITGAYNEQFF | TGTGCCACCAGTGATACAATAACAGGGGCCTACAATGAGCAGTTCTTC
. | 14 | TRBJ2-1 | TRBV27 | . | CASSLDSSYNEQFF | TGTGCCAGCAGTTTAGATAGCTCCTACAATGAGCAGTTCTTC
. | 15 | TRBJ2-2 | TRBV19 | . | CASSIDRTVTGELFF | TGTGCCAGTAGTATAGATCGAACAGTCACCGGGGAGCTGTTTTTT
TRBD1 | 14 | TRBJ1-1 | TRBV2 | . | CASSGGLGTGDAFF | TGTGCCAGCAGTGGTGGTTTGGGGACAGGGGATGCTTTCTTT
. | 16 | TRBJ1-1 | TRBV5-1 | . | CASSPTTPLPNTEAFF | TGCGCCAGCAGCCCTACCACTCCTCTCCCGAACACTGAAGCTTTCTTT
. | 17 | TRBJ1-5 | TRBV19 | . | CASSPSSGALSNQPQHF | TGTGCCAGTAGTCCTAGCTCAGGGGCACTTAGCAATCAGCCCCAGCATTTT
. | 15 | TRBJ2-5 | TRBV5-1 | . | CASSYWTGLQETQYF | TGCGCCAGCAGTTATTGGACGGGTTTACAAGAGACCCAGTACTTC
. | 14 | TRBJ1-5 | TRBV19 | once | CASSISNPNQPQHF | TGTGCCAGTAGTATTTCGAATCCCAATCAGCCCCAGCATTTT
. | 15 | TRBJ2-7 | TRBV3-1/TRBV3-2 | . | CASSQTSGAPYEQYF | TGTGCCAGCAGCCAGACTAGTGGGGCCCCCTACGAGCAGTACTTC
. | 14 | TRBJ1-2 | TRBV5-1 | . | CASSPGRWKDGYTF | TGCGCCAGCAGCCCGGGACGGTGGAAGGATGGCTACACCTTC
. | 16 | TRBJ2-3 | TRBV6-2/TRBV6-3 | . | CASSYGPGVSTDTQYF | TGTGCCAGCAGTTACGGGCCGGGGGTAAGCACAGATACGCAGTATTTT
. | 15 | TRBJ1-2 | TRBV3-1/TRBV3-2 | . | CASSPILQASEGYTF | TGTGCCAGCAGCCCGATCCTCCAGGCGTCAGAGGGCTACACCTTC
. | 14 | TRBJ1-2 | TRBV6-6 | . | CASSWRGGNYGYTF | TGTGCCAGCAGTTGGAGAGGGGGTAACTATGGCTACACCTTC
TRBD1 | 14 | TRBJ1-4 | TRBV2 | . | CASSPYRGFEKLFF | TGTGCCAGCAGCCCATACAGGGGTTTTGAAAAACTGTTTTTT
. | 13 | TRBJ1-6 | TRBV14 | . | CASSQILNSPLHF | TGTGCCAGCAGCCAGATCCTCAATTCACCCCTCCACTTT
. | 15 | TRBJ1-1 | TRBV10-3 | . | CAISDRFGGDTEAFF | TGTGCCATCAGTGATCGGTTCGGGGGGGATACTGAAGCTTTCTTT
. | 15 | TRBJ2-5 | TRBV4-2 | once | CASSPLPGGQETQYF | TGTGCCAGCAGCCCTCTCCCGGGGGGACAGGAGACCCAGTACTTC
. | 15 | TRBJ1-2 | TRBV14 | once | CASSQGGGLNYGYTF | TGTGCCAGCAGCCAAGGAGGGGGGCTTAACTATGGCTACACCTTC
. | 15 | TRBJ2-5 | TRBV5-3 | . | CVRRKRGRDAETQYF | TGTGTCAGAAGGAAACGGGGAAGGGATGCCGAGACCCAGTACTTC
TRBD2 | 14 | TRBJ2-3 | TRBV15 | . | CATSLQSGTITQYF | TGTGCCACCAGCCTCCAATCCGGGACTATAACGCAGTATTTT
. | 13 | TRBJ1-5 | TRBV10-2 | . | CASRGESNQPQHF | TGCGCCAGCAGGGGGGAGAGCAATCAGCCCCAGCATTTT
. | 17 | TRBJ2-3 | TRBV10-3 | . | CAISGGGDRSLTDTQYF | TGTGCCATCAGTGGAGGGGGGGACAGGTCGCTCACAGATACGCAGTATTTT
TRBD2 | 17 | TRBJ2-5 | TRBV12-5 | . | CASGFSSKREIQETQYF | TGTGCTAGTGGTTTCTCGAGTAAGCGGGAGATCCAAGAGACCCAGTACTTC
. | 14 | TRBJ1-2 | TRBV19 | . | CASSERAGNYGYTF | TGTGCCAGTAGCGAAAGGGCAGGGAACTATGGCTACACCTTC
. | 14 | TRBJ1-5 | TRBV9 | once | CASSVESRGQPQHF | TGTGCCAGCAGCGTAGAATCGAGGGGCCAGCCCCAGCATTTT
. | 16 | TRBJ2-3 | TRBV7-6 | . | CASSLIRGPSTDTQYF | TGTGCCAGCAGCTTAATCAGGGGACCTAGCACAGATACGCAGTATTTT
TRBD1 | 17 | TRBJ1-1 | TRBV27 | . | CASPKRQGEWMGTEAFF | TGTGCCAGCCCTAAACGACAGGGTGAGTGGATGGGCACTGAAGCTTTCTTT
. | 12 | TRBJ1-2 | TRBV28 | once | CASSVTGYGYTF | TGTGCCAGCAGCGTGACAGGCTATGGCTACACCTTC
. | 13 | TRBJ1-4 | TRBV5-1 | . | CASSLSNNEKLFF | TGCGCCAGCAGCTTGTCCAACAATGAAAAACTGTTTTTT
. | 14 | TRBJ1-6 | TRBV6-5 | . | CASNRQANNSPLHF | TGTGCCAGCAACCGACAGGCGAACAATTCACCCCTCCACTTT
TRBD1 | 14 | TRBJ2-7 | TRBV19 | . | CAEALRGRLNEQYF | TGTGCCGAAGCCCTCAGGGGGCGTTTAAACGAGCAGTACTTC
TRBD1 | 15 | TRBJ1-4 | TRBV7-3 | . | CASSPTGGGGEKLFF | TGTGCCAGCAGCCCAACAGGGGGAGGAGGGGAAAAACTGTTTTTT
. | 14 | TRBJ2-5 | TRBV5-1 | . | CASSSGELSATQYF | TGCGCCAGCAGCTCGGGAGAGCTTTCGGCGACCCAGTACTTC
TRBD1 | 18 | TRBJ1-4 | TRBV13 | . | CASSLTGQGARGREKLFF | TGTGCCAGCAGCTTGACGGGACAGGGGGCGCGAGGCCGCGAAAAACTGTTTTTT